These 29 T cell receptor beta chains were sequenced from one sample in a study of blood T cell repertoires in COVID-19. The protocol was immunoSEQ multiplex PCR, while the TCRdb copy is restricted to in-frame clones and leaves out a portion. Of some 400,000 clones in the sample, around 87% were seen once. The specimen was PBMCs or T cells enriched from blood (not recorded which). These receptors were obtained from a man younger than 40 who had recovered from COVID-19.

The V and J genes are TRBV6-6 and TRBJ1-5, with 8 bases aligning to TRBD1. Germline trimming cut 0 bases from V and 3 bases from J; bases unmatched to any gene: 4. Germline V gene data show CDR1 as MNHNY and CDR2 as SVGAGI (reference sequence). The CDR3 totals 16 residues. For the CDR3, the DNA is TGTGCCAGCAGTTACTCGACAGGGGCTTCCAATCAGCCCCAGCATTTT. Translating it yields CASSYSTGASNQPQHF.

The chain links TRBV18 to TRBJ1-5, with no clear D. This CDR3 region has 14 residues. V was shortened by 3 bases and J by 5 bases, with 11 bases between the two germline ends. Germline V gene sequence: CDR1 KGHSH, CDR2 LQKENI. CDR3 amino acids: CASSPMGADQPQHF. CDR3 coding DNA: TGTGCCAGCTCACCTATGGGAGCCGATCAGCCCCAGCATTTT.

The gene calls are TRBV18 and TRBJ1-6, with 10 bases aligning to TRBD1. This CDR3 is 15 amino acids long. J gave up 6 bases and V 2 bases, and 1 base lay outside the gene matches. Germline V CDR1 and CDR2: KGHSH, LQKENI. The CDR3 sequence: CASSPGDRGNSPLHF. The CDR3 DNA is TGTGCCAGCTCACCAGGGGACAGGGGTAATTCACCCCTCCACTTT.

This clone has just one count. This chain links TRBV4-3 with TRBJ2-7, with unresolved D. The CDR3 loop spans 16 amino acids. Germline assignment: CDR1 LGHNA and CDR2 YSLEER. Between the trimmed V and J ends, which lost 4 bases and 1 base, there was a span of 17 bases. As DNA, the CDR3 is TGCGCCAGCAGCCTCCTTCAACGGAGACGGTCCTACGAGCAGTACTTC. It yields the protein CASSLLQRRRSYEQYF.

The chain recombines TRBV11-2 with TRBJ1-4; the D is unclear. CDR3 size: 13 residues. V was cut by 3 bases and J by 7 bases, with 9 bases left in between. The V gene's germline CDR1 is SGHAT and CDR2 FQNNGV. The CDR3 here is CASSFLAGEKLFF. In DNA, the CDR3 is TGTGCCAGCAGCTTCCTCGCCGGTGAAAAACTGTTTTTT.

This chain uses TRBV12-1 with TRBJ1-4; TRBD1 is the table's D call, not checked against the DNA. TRBV12-1 is labeled a pseudogene. The CDR3 totals 15 residues. The CDR3: CASNAPDRSREKLFF. CDR3 bases: TGTGCCAGCAACGCCCCGGACAGGTCCCGTGAAAAACTGTTTTTT.

The gene calls are TRBV30 and TRBJ2-3; TRBD1 aligns across 7 bases. The CDR3 extends over 13 amino acids. In germline, CDR1 is GTSNPN, CDR2 SVGIG (reference sequence). V was pared by 5 bases and J by 4 bases, with 6 bases of the junction left unmatched. The CDR3 nucleotides read TGTGCCTGGGACAGGGTTCTTCCAGATACGCAGTATTTT. Translation: CAWDRVLPDTQYF.

The chain couples TRBV30 to TRBJ1-1; no clear D gene. V lost 1 base and J 9 bases, leaving 15 bases between the germline ends. The CDR3 spans 13 residues. Germline-derived CDR1 and CDR2 are GTSNPN and SVGIG (reference sequence). Here the CDR3 reads CAWSEAGAPKAFF. CDR3 nucleotides: TGTGCCTGGAGTGAAGCGGGAGCCCCGAAAGCTTTCTTT.

The chain couples TRBV5-1 to TRBJ2-3, with TRBD2 as a possible D gene (5 bases). The CDR3 is 13 amino acids. Germline-derived CDR1 and CDR2 are SGHRS and YFSETQ. Trimming shortened V by 0 bases and J by 6 bases, and 8 bases separated the two germline ends. The CDR3 DNA reads as TGCGCCAGCAGCTTGGCCGGGGTTGATACGCAGTATTTT. This translates into CASSLAGVDTQYF.

The chain links TRBV23-1 to TRBJ1-5; D gene uncertain. TRBV23-1 is marked as an open reading frame, function uncertain. The CDR3 runs 13 residues. Trimming stripped 7 bases from V and 4 bases from J, with 11 bases between. The CDR3 region is CASTVRRNQPQHF. The CDR3 region has the DNA TGCGCCAGCACGGTACGGAGAAATCAGCCCCAGCATTTT.

The chain carries TRBV2 and TRBJ1-2; D might be TRBD1 (5 bases). CDR3 length equals 13 residues. The V end was cut by 6 bases, the J end by 7 bases, with 15 bases between. The V gene's germline CDR1 is SNHLY and CDR2 FYNNEI. CDR3 nucleotides: TGTGCCAGCAGCCCCCCTGGGGCCTTTGGCTACACCTTC. Encoded protein: CASSPPGAFGYTF.

The chain recombines TRBV18 with TRBJ2-1; the D gene is possibly TRBD2 (5 bases). CDR3 size: 16 residues. V was cut by 0 bases and J by 3 bases, with 12 bases left in between. Germline loops: CDR1 KGHSH, CDR2 LQKENI. The CDR3 sequence is CASSPPTGRGYNEQFF. DNA for the CDR3: TGTGCCAGCTCACCACCGACGGGGAGAGGCTACAATGAGCAGTTCTTC.

V is TRBV18 and J is TRBJ2-7, with D unresolved. V was pared by 3 bases and J by 6 bases, with 21 bases between. There are 16 residues in the CDR3. Germline-derived CDR1 and CDR2 are KGHSH and LQKENI. The CDR3 region is CASSPPIKLAPGEQYF. The CDR3 coding sequence is TGTGCCAGCTCACCGCCGATTAAACTCGCTCCGGGCGAGCAGTACTTC.

The genes are TRBV6-5 and TRBJ2-7; D unresolved. CDR1 MNHEY and CDR2 SVGAGI come from the germline V gene. Trimming stripped 5 bases from V and 2 bases from J, with 7 bases between. The CDR3 consists of 12 residues. The CDR3 loop reads CASSHDTYEQYF. The CDR3 DNA is TGTGCCAGCAGTCACGACACCTACGAGCAGTACTTC.

The chain recombines TRBV2 with TRBJ2-6, with a tentative D call TRBD2 (6 bases). V was clipped by 7 bases and J by 0 bases, with 10 bases between them. The CDR3 extends over 15 amino acids. Germline V gene data show CDR1 as SNHLY and CDR2 as FYNNEI. The CDR3 sequence is CASTRESSGANVLTF. The CDR3 DNA reads as TGTGCCAGCACCCGGGAGAGCTCTGGGGCCAACGTCCTGACTTTC.

This sequence joins TRBV18 and TRBJ1-5, with D perhaps matching TRBD1 (6 bases). Per the germline V gene, CDR1 is KGHSH and CDR2 is LQKENI. This CDR3 region has 14 residues. V shed 6 bases and J shed 4 bases, with 13 bases lying between them. CDR3 amino acids: CASSTGFRNQPQHF. DNA of the CDR3: TGTGCCAGCTCCACAGGGTTTCGTAATCAGCCCCAGCATTTT.

CDR3 bases: TGTGCCAGCAGTTACTCCCGGGCAGGGTCGTACAATGAGCAGTTCTTC. Protein product: CASSYSRAGSYNEQFF. This chain joins TRBV6-2 or TRBV6-3 and TRBJ2-1; TRBD1 might be the D (5 bases). Trimming pared 0 bases from V and 4 bases from J, leaving 13 bases between. CDR3 length equals 16 residues. CDR1 is MNHEY and CDR2 is SVGEGT in the germline V gene.

The chain combines TRBV6-1 with TRBJ1-5, with a possible D match to TRBD1 (5 bases). Trimming took 1 base from V and 6 from J, leaving 19 bases between them. CDR1 is MNHNS and CDR2 is SASEGT in the germline V gene. CDR3 length: 17 residues. CDR3 protein: CASSEVSWTTKGQPQHF. CDR3 bases: TGTGCCAGCAGTGAAGTGTCTTGGACAACGAAAGGTCAGCCCCAGCATTTT.

V is TRBV6-5 and J is TRBJ1-1; TRBD1 aligns across 7 bases. In germline, CDR1 is MNHEY, CDR2 SVGAGI. The CDR3 contains 15 residues. V lost 4 bases to trimming and J lost 0 bases; unmatched junction nucleotides: 5. CDR3 nucleotide sequence: TGTGCCAGCAGTTCTTGGGGACAGATGAACACTGAAGCTTTCTTT. This gives the protein CASSSWGQMNTEAFF.

The V and J genes are TRBV6-2 or TRBV6-3 and TRBJ1-6; no definite D call. Trimming removed 2 bases from V and 14 bases from J, with 19 bases in between. Per germline, CDR1 MNHEY and CDR2 SVGEGT. The CDR3 is 15 residues long. Written as DNA, the CDR3 is TGTGCCAGCAGTTACACCCCCGCTTCGTCCGGGACCCTCCACTTT. Amino acids: CASSYTPASSGTLHF.

The rearrangement uses TRBV4-3 and TRBJ2-3; 10 bases align to TRBD2. CDR3 length equals 17 residues. With 5 bases clipped from V and 5 bases from J, the junction kept 13 bases outside the gene matches. Germline-derived CDR1 and CDR2 are LGHNA and YSLEER. The CDR3 region is CASSSGAERGGQDTQYF. The DNA of the CDR3 is TGCGCCAGCAGCTCGGGAGCGGAGCGGGGGGGCCAAGATACGCAGTATTTT.

The V call is TRBV4-2, the J call TRBJ2-7; 10 positions agree with TRBD1. Germline CDR1 reads LGHNA; CDR2 reads YNFKEQ. J was trimmed by 4 bases and V by 2 bases; bases with no gene match: 5. The length of the CDR3 is 15 residues. The CDR3 is CASSQQGTGVYEQYF. Here the CDR3 DNA reads TGTGCCAGCAGCCAACAGGGGACAGGGGTGTACGAGCAGTACTTC.

V and J are TRBV3-1 (or the pseudogene TRBV3-2) and TRBJ1-2; possible D gene TRBD1, 5 bases. Per germline, CDR1 LGHDT and CDR2 YNNKEL (reference sequence). CDR3 size: 12 residues. The V gene lost 4 bases and the J gene lost 4 bases, with 7 bases spanning the gap. CDR3 nucleotide sequence: TGTGCCAGCAGCCTGGACATCTATGGCTACACCTTC. Residues: CASSLDIYGYTF.

This chain links TRBV19 with TRBJ1-1; TRBD1 is a possible D gene (6 bases). Germline assignment: CDR1 LNHDA and CDR2 SQIVND (reference sequence). This CDR3 contains 14 residues. The V gene lost 5 bases and the J gene lost 4 bases, with 14 bases spanning the gap. The CDR3 DNA reads as TGTGCCAGTAGTGCCCTGGGGGCTGGCACTGAAGCTTTCTTT. Protein sequence: CASSALGAGTEAFF.

This clone was recorded once. This chain connects TRBV19 to TRBJ1-5, with 9 bases lining up with TRBD1. The CDR3 is 15 amino acids. Germline-derived CDR1 and CDR2 are LNHDA and SQIVND (reference sequence). J was trimmed by 6 bases and V by 6 bases; bases with no gene match: 9. This CDR3 is CASSERTGVGQPQHF. The CDR3, as DNA: TGTGCCAGTAGCGAGCGGACAGGGGTAGGTCAGCCCCAGCATTTT. Full variable domain (remainder filled in from reference TRBV19 and TRBJ1-5): DGGITQSPKYLFRKEGQNVTLSCEQNLNHDAMYWYRQDPGQGLRLIYYSQIVNDFQKGDIAEGYSVSREKKESFPLTVTSAQKNPTAFYLCASSERTGVGQPQHFGDGTRLSIL.

The CDR3 loop reads CASSLDVRVNEQYF. The CDR3, as DNA: TGTGCCAGCAGCTTAGATGTCAGGGTGAACGAGCAGTACTTC. The chain couples TRBV7-2 to TRBJ2-7, with D perhaps TRBD1 (5 bases). CDR3 length: 14 residues. Trimming took off 1 base at V and 5 bases at J, with 12 bases between the two ends. The germline CDR1 and CDR2 sequences are SGHTA and FQGNSA.

The rearrangement joins TRBV30 to TRBJ1-2; D remains unclear. CDR1 and CDR2 from the germline V gene are GTSNPN and SVGIG (reference sequence). The germline V and J ends were trimmed by 2 bases and 4 bases, with 17 bases remaining between them. This CDR3 has 15 residues. As DNA, the CDR3 is TGTGCCTGGAGTAGCAAACAGAATAAATTCTATGGCTACACCTTC. Protein: CAWSSKQNKFYGYTF.

The J gene is TRBJ2-3, the V gene TRBV9; 8 bases are shared with TRBD2. The CDR3 has 14 residues. V was pared by 7 bases and J by 3 bases, with 7 bases of the junction left unmatched. Germline V gene sequence: CDR1 SGDLS, CDR2 YYNGEE. The CDR3, as DNA: TGTGCCAGCGGGGCGGGGGGCCCTACAGATACGCAGTATTTT. Protein product: CASGAGGPTDTQYF.

The chain employs TRBV9 and TRBJ1-4, with 7 bases identical to TRBD1. Unmatched junction bases numbered 10, after V lost 4 bases and J lost 1 base. The CDR3 is 17 amino acids. CDR1 and CDR2 (germline): SGDLS, YYNGEE. The chain's CDR3 is CASSRGTGELTNEKLFF. Here the CDR3 DNA reads TGTGCCAGCAGCAGAGGAACAGGGGAACTAACTAATGAAAAACTGTTTTTT.